Listed below are T cell receptor beta chains from one sample, sequenced in a study of blood T cell repertoires in COVID-19. Clones were read by immunoSEQ multiplex PCR, and TCRdb kept only the in-frame ones, dropping some. The profile covers about 180,000 clones, with around 86% appearing a single time and less than 10% taken by the ten largest. Sample: peripheral blood. The origin of the receptors is a woman in her 70s with COVID-19, enrolled during active disease. The CDR3 runs from the conserved cysteine through the conserved F or W. A D gene is named only where the DNA matches it firmly. Rows give clone size only sometimes, using once, few, many, or a class for an expanded clone.

J gene | V gene | clone size | D gene | CDR3 DNA | CDR3 protein
TRBJ2-7 | TRBV10-2 | - | TRBD2 | TGCGCCAGCAGTGAGTCGATGGTCGCGGGGGGGGACGAGCAGTACTTC | CASSESMVAGGDEQYF
TRBJ2-3 | TRBV29-1 | - | TRBD2 | TGCAGCCCCTCCCCCGCGCGGGCGGGAGTAGTCGGACTTTTAAGGGGCACGCAGTATTTT | CSPSPARAGVVGLLRGTQYF
TRBJ2-3 | TRBV19 | - | - | TGTGCCAGTAGTATCCAGGGGCCTCCTGGCACAGATACGCAGTATTTT | CASSIQGPPGTDTQYF
TRBJ1-4 | TRBV7-2 | - | TRBD1 | TGTGCCAGCAGCTTACACTTCCGGAGACAGGGGGGAGAAAAACTGTTTTTT | CASSLHFRRQGGEKLFF
TRBJ1-3 | TRBV6-6 | - | - | TGTGCCAGCAGTTACTCGACGGGGAACACCATATATTTT | CASSYSTGNTIYF
TRBJ2-1 | TRBV6-2/TRBV6-3 | once | - | TGTGCCAGCAGTTCCCAGGGCTATGAGCAGTTCTTC | CASSSQGYEQFF
TRBJ2-2 | TRBV14 | - | - | TGTGCCAGCAGCCCTAGAATGTCCGGGAGACGCACCGGGGAGCTGTTTTTT | CASSPRMSGRRTGELFF
TRBJ2-5 | TRBV7-7 | - | TRBD1 | TGTGCCAGCAGCACGGGGACAGCCCAAGAGACCCAGTACTTC | CASSTGTAQETQYF
TRBJ1-1 | TRBV28 | - | - | TGTGCCAGCAGCTACCTTGGGGGGGCTCACACTGAAGCTTTCTTT | CASSYLGGAHTEAFF
TRBJ1-1 | TRBV2 | - | - | TGTGCCAGCAGTCGTGGGGGGGCGAGGACTGAAGCTTTCTTT | CASSRGGARTEAFF
TRBJ2-4 | TRBV7-8 | - | TRBD2 | TGTGCCAGCAGCTTAGGGGCTAGCGGGAGTAACATTCAGTACTTC | CASSLGASGSNIQYF
TRBJ1-2 | TRBV5-1 | - | TRBD1 | TGCGCCAGCAGCCTTCTAACCGTTACAGGGGATGGCTACACCTTC | CASSLLTVTGDGYTF
TRBJ2-7 | TRBV3-1/TRBV3-2 | - | TRBD2 | TGTGCCAGCAGCCCAGGGACTAGCGGGACCTCGCAGTACTTC | CASSPGTSGTSQYF
TRBJ2-5 | TRBV7-9 | - | TRBD2 | TGTGCCAGCAGCTTAGGAGACTGGACTAGCGGGGATTTAGAGACCCAGTACTTC | CASSLGDWTSGDLETQYF
TRBJ2-4 | TRBV6-5 | - | TRBD2 | TGTGCCAGCTCTGTGGGCGGGAGTAAAAACATTCAGTACTTC | CASSVGGSKNIQYF
TRBJ2-5 | TRBV7-2 | - | - | TGTGCCAGCAGCTCCCCCGGGGCAGGGGTTGAGACCCAGTACTTC | CASSSPGAGVETQYF
TRBJ2-7 | TRBV19 | - | TRBD2 | TGTGCCAGTAGTCACAGGGGACTAGCTTCCTACGAGCAGTACTTC | CASSHRGLASYEQYF
TRBJ2-7 | TRBV7-6 | - | - | TGTGCCAGCAGCTTAGGAAGCGGCGTATACGAGCAGTACTTC | CASSLGSGVYEQYF
TRBJ2-2 | TRBV21-1 | - | - | TGTGCCAGCAGCAAGCCGGGACAGGGGTTTCCCGGGGAGCTGTTTTTT | CASSKPGQGFPGELFF
TRBJ2-3 | TRBV28 | - | TRBD1 | TGTGCCAGCAGTGGCAGGACAGGGACAATGGATACGCAGTATTTT | CASSGRTGTMDTQYF
TRBJ2-5 | TRBV27 | - | - | TGTGCCAGCAGTCCCCTCAGCGGCTGGGAGGAGACCCAGTACTTC | CASSPLSGWEETQYF
TRBJ1-1 | TRBV9 | once | TRBD1 | TGTGCCAGCAGCGTCTCACCCGGGACAGAATACACTGAAGCTTTCTTT | CASSVSPGTEYTEAFF
TRBJ1-2 | TRBV19 | - | - | TGTGCCAGTAGTGATGGGGCAAACTATGGCTACACCTTC | CASSDGANYGYTF
TRBJ1-6 | TRBV18 | - | TRBD1 | TGTGCCAGCTCACCCGAGACAGGGGGTGGATCACCCCTCCACTTT | CASSPETGGGSPLHF
TRBJ2-3 | TRBV7-3 | - | - | TGTGCCAGCAGCTTAACGGGGGCATACCGCACAGATACGCAGTATTTT | CASSLTGAYRTDTQYF
TRBJ2-3 | TRBV6-5 | - | TRBD2 | TGTGCCAGGGCACTAGCGGCAAGCACAGATACGCAGTATTTT | CARALAASTDTQYF
TRBJ2-3 | TRBV5-6 | - | - | TGTGCCAGCAGCTTGGTGGGGGCCGGCACAGATACGCAGTATTTT | CASSLVGAGTDTQYF
TRBJ2-6 | TRBV28 | - | - | TGTGCCAGCAGTTTGCGAGGGGGGGCCAACGTCCTGACTTTC | CASSLRGGANVLTF
TRBJ2-5 | TRBV7-2 | - | - | TGTGCCAGCACCCTAAGCAGGGGAGGGAAGACCCAGTACTTC | CASTLSRGGKTQYF
TRBJ2-1 | TRBV5-4 | - | TRBD2 | TGTGCCAGCAGCTGGGTTGGGCGGGAGATGTATGAGCAGTTCTTC | CASSWVGREMYEQFF
TRBJ1-1 | TRBV3-1/TRBV3-2 | few | - | TGTGCCAGCAGCCCCGAACAGGGTCGCACTGAAGCTTTCTTT | CASSPEQGRTEAFF
TRBJ2-7 | TRBV2 | - | TRBD1 | TGTGCCAGCGGGAACAGGGGCAACGAGCAGTACTTC | CASGNRGNEQYF
TRBJ2-1 | TRBV7-2 | few | - | TGTGCCAGCAGCTTAGCGGGGGGTAGGTTCTACAATGAGCAGTTCTTC | CASSLAGGRFYNEQFF
TRBJ1-5 | TRBV28 | once | - | TGTGCCAGCCAGGGAGGGAGTCAGCCCCAGCATTTT | CASQGGSQPQHF
TRBJ2-3 | TRBV11-3 | few | - | TGTGCCAGCAGCTTAGGGGCAAGCACAGATACGCAGTATTTT | CASSLGASTDTQYF
TRBJ1-2 | TRBV5-1 | - | TRBD1 | TGCGCCAGCAGCCAAACTTCTTTAGGACAGGCTGGCTACACCTTC | CASSQTSLGQAGYTF